This TCR beta chain was recovered during a study of OX40 agonist ivuxolimab in advanced cancers. Overall study: Ivuxolimab, an antibody acting as an agonist of OX40 (CD134), was used to treat patients. Of mixed ages from about 23 to 79 and averaging about 56 years, the group was around 78% male.

This clone is termed medium-sized. V shed 4 bases and J shed 1 base, with 14 bases lying between them. The germline V gene encodes CDR1 SGHRS and CDR2 YFSETQ. This CDR3 has 15 amino acids. Using immunoSEQ multiplex PCR, the repertoire was profiled, and TCRdb retains in-frame clones only, with some absent. Of some 33,000 clones detected, approximately 88% appear once; the ten largest clones hold roughly 21%. The input for sequencing was CD4+ or CD8+ T cells sorted from blood, taken in a trial of the OX40 agonist ivuxolimab. This sequence originates from an adult with an advanced solid tumor such as melanoma, head and neck, liver or kidney cancer. J is TRBJ2-5 and V is TRBV5-1; TRBD2 might be the D (7 bases). The CDR3 loop reads CASSHTGGRQETQYF. In DNA, the CDR3 is TGCGCCAGCAGCCACACGGGGGGCCGCCAAGAGACCCAGTACTTC.